This T cell receptor (beta chain) was profiled in a study of CD8 T cells in Susac syndrome. Germline assignment: CDR1 LGHDT and CDR2 YNNKEL (reference sequence). The trim removed 4 bases at V and 4 bases at J, leaving 10 bases unmatched. The CDR3 loop spans 16 amino acids. A quantity of about 0.45 to 1 ug RNA underwent reverse transcription using random hexamers. The authors amplified TCR beta CDR3 across 54 Vbeta and 13 Jbeta using immunoSEQ multiplex PCR. TCRdb processed the immunoSEQ multiplex PCR reads anew with MiXCR; each CDR3 protein has one entry. The repertoire holds about 300,000 distinct CDR3 sequences, with around 85% as singletons. Blood CD8+ and CD4+ T cells underwent high-throughput TCR beta sequencing. Both CD4+ and CD8+ T cells were negatively isolated, and TEMRA cells underwent FACS enrichment.

The chain uses TRBV3-1 and TRBJ2-1; the match to TRBD2 covers 7 bases. Specimen: CD8+ T cells from PBMCs. The TCR sequence derives from a human donor with multiple sclerosis. This CDR3 is CASSLTGTIGYNEQFF. CDR3 nucleotides: TGTGCCAGCAGCCTGACCGGGACTATCGGGTACAATGAGCAGTTCTTC.